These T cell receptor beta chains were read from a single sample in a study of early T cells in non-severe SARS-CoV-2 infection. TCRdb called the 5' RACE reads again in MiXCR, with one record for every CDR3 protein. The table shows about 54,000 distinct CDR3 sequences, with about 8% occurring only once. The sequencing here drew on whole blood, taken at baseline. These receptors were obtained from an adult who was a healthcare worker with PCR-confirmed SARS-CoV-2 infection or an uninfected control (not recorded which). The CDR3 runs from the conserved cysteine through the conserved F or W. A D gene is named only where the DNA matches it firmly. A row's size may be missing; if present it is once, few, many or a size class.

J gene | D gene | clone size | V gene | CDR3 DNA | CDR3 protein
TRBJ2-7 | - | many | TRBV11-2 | TGTGCCAGCAGCCTTACCCGGGGGAGAGAGCAGTACTTC | CASSLTRGREQYF
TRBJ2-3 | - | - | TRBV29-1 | TGCAGCGTTCGGACCGTGCAGGCCACAGATACGCAGTATTTT | CSVRTVQATDTQYF
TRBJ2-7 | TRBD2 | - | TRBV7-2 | TGTGCCAGCAGCTTAGCAGCGACTAGCGTTTCGCAGGAGCAGTACTTC | CASSLAATSVSQEQYF
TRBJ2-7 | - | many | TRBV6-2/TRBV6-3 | TGTGCCAGCGGTTCCTACGAGCAGTACTTC | CASGSYEQYF
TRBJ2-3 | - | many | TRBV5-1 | TGCGCCAGCAGCTTGGGTCCCACAGGGTTGGATACGCAGTATTTT | CASSLGPTGLDTQYF
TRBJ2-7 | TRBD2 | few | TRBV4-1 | TGCGCCAGCAGCCATGCTGGGACTAGCGGGAGGCGGAGCTCCTACGAGCAGTACTTC | CASSHAGTSGRRSSYEQYF
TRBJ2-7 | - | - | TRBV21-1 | TGTGCCAGCAGCAAAGATCTTCCAGCGGGAGGGTCCTACGAGCAGTACTTC | CASSKDLPAGGSYEQYF
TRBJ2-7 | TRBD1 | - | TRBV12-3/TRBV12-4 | TGTGCCAGCAGTTCCCGCCCCGGGACAGAGGACTCCTACGAGCAGTACTTC | CASSSRPGTEDSYEQYF
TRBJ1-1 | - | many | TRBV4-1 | TGCGCCAGCAGCCAAGAACTAGCAGAAAACACTGAAGCTTTCTTT | CASSQELAENTEAFF
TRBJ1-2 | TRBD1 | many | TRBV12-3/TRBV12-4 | TGTGCCAGCAGTACCAACGACAGGGCGTACTATGGCTACACCTTC | CASSTNDRAYYGYTF
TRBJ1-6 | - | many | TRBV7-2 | TGTGCCAGCAGCTTAGCCGGGGCGGTCAATTCACCCCTCCACTTT | CASSLAGAVNSPLHF
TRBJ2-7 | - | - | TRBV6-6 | TGTGCCAGCAGTCGCGGACCCGTTTACGAGCAGTACTTC | CASSRGPVYEQYF
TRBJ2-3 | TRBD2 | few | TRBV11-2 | TGTGCCAGCAGCACTAGCGGAGTCTTGACAGATACGCAGTATTTT | CASSTSGVLTDTQYF
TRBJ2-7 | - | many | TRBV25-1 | TGTGCCAGCAGTGAATATTTTGCACAGGCCCACGAGCAGTACTTC | CASSEYFAQAHEQYF